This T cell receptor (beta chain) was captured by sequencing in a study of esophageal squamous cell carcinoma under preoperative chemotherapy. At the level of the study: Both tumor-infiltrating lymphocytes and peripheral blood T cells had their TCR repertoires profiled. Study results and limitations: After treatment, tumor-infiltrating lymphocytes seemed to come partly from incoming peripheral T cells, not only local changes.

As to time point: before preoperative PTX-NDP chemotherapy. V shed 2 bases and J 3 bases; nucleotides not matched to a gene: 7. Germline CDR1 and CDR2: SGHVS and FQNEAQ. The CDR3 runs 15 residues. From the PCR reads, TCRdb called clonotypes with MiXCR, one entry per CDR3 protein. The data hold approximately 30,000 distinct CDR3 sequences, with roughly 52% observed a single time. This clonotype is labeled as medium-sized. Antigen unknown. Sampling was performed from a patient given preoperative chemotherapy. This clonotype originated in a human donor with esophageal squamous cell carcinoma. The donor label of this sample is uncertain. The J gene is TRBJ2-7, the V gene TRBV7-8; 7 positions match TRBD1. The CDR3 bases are TGTGCCAGCAGCTTAATGGGACAGACGAACTACGAGCAGTACTTC. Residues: CASSLMGQTNYEQYF. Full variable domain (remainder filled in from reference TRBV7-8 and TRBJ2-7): GAGVSQSPRYKVAKRGQDVALRCDPISGHVSLFWYQQALGQGPEFLTYFQNEAQLDKSGLPSDRFFAERPEGSVSTLKIQRTQQEDSAVYLCASSLMGQTNYEQYFGPGTRLTVT.